This TCR beta chain stems from a study of OX40 agonist ivuxolimab in advanced cancers. The CDR3 is 14 residues long. Trimming removed 5 bases at V and 6 bases at J, with 17 bases between. Looked up from germline, CDR1 is KGHSH and CDR2 is LQKENI. Measured with immunoSEQ multiplex PCR; TCRdb has only the in-frame clones, and not every one. In the table there are 70,000 to 95,000 clones, roughly 88% of which are singletons. The V and J genes are TRBV18 and TRBJ2-7, with unresolved D. Sample: CD4+ or CD8+ T cells sorted from blood, taken in a trial of the OX40 agonist ivuxolimab. This clonotype originated in an adult with an advanced solid tumor such as melanoma, head and neck, liver or kidney cancer. Written as DNA, the CDR3 is TGTGCCAGCTCATTCTTAGCCCTTATGGGCGAGCAGTACTTC. It translates to CASSFLALMGEQYF.